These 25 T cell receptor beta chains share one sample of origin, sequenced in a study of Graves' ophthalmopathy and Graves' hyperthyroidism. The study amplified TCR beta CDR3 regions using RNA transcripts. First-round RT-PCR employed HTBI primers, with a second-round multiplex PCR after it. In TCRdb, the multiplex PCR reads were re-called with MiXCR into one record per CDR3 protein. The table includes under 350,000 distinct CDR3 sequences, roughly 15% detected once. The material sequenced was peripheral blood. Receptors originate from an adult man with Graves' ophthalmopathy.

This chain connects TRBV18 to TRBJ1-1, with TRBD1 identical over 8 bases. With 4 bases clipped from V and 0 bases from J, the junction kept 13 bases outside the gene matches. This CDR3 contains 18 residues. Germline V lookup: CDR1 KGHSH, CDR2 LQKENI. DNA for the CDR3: TGTGCCAGCTCACGTTTGACCGGGACAGGAACTATGAACACTGAAGCTTTCTTT. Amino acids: CASSRLTGTGTMNTEAFF. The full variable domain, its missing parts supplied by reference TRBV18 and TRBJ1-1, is NAGVMQNPRHLVRRRGQEARLRCSPMKGHSHVYWYRQLPEEGLKFMVYLQKENIIDESGMPKERFSAEFPKEGPSILRIQQVVRGDSAAYFCASSRLTGTGTMNTEAFFGQGTRLTVV.

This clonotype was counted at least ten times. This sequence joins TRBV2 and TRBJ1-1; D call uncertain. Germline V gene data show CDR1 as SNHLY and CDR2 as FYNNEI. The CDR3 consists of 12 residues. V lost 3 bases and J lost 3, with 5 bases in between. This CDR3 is CASSELDTEAFF. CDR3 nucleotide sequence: TGTGCCAGCAGTGAGCTGGACACTGAAGCTTTCTTT.

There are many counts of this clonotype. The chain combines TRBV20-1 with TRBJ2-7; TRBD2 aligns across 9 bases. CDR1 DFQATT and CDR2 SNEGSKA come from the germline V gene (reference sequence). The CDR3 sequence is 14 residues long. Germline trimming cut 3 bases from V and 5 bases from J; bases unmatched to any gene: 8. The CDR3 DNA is TGCAGTGCTAGCCTTCCTAGCGGGAACCACGAGCAGTACTTC. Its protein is CSASLPSGNHEQYF.

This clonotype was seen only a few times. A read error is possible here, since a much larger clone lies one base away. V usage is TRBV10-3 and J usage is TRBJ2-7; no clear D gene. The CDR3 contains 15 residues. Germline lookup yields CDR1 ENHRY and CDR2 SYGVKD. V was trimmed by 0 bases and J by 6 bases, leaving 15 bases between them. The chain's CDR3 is CAISESVYWIGEQYF. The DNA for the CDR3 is TGTGCCATCAGTGAGTCGGTATACTGGATAGGCGAGCAGTACTTC.

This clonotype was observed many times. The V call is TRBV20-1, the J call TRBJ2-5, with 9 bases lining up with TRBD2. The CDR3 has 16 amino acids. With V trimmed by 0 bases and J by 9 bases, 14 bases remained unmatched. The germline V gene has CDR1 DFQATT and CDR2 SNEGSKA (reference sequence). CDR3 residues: CSAREQRGAQLVAQYF. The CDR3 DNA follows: TGCAGTGCTAGAGAACAGCGGGGGGCCCAGCTGGTGGCCCAGTACTTC.

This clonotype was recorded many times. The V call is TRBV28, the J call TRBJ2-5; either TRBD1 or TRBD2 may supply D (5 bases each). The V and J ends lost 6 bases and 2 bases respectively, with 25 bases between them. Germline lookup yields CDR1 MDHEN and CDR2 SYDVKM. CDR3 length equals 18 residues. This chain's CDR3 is CASSSPGRWGRIQETQYF. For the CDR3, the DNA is TGTGCCAGCAGCTCCCCTGGTCGGTGGGGACGGATTCAAGAGACCCAGTACTTC.

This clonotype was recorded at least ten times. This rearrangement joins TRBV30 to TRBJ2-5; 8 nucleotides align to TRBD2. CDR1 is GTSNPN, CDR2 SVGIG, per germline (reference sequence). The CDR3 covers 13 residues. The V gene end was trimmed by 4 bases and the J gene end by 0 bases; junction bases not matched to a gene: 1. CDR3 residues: CAWTSGYQETQYF. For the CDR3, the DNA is TGTGCCTGGACTAGCGGGTACCAAGAGACCCAGTACTTC. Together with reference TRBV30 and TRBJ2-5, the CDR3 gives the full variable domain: SQTIHQWPATLVQPVGSPLSLECTVEGTSNPNLYWYRQAAGRGLQLLFYSVGIGQISSEVPQNLSASRPQDRQFILSSKKLLLSDSGFYLCAWTSGYQETQYFGPGTRLLVL.

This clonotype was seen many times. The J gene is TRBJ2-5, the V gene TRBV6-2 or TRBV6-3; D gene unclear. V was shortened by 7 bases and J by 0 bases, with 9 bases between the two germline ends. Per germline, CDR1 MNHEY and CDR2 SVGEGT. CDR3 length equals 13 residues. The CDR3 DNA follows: TGTGCCAGCACCTACCTGTACCAAGAGACCCAGTACTTC. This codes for CASTYLYQETQYF.

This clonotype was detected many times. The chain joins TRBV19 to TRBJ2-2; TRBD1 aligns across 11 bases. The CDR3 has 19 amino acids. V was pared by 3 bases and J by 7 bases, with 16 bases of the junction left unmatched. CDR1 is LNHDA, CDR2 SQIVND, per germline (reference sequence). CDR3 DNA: TGTGCCAGTAGTATTCTGCCCCAATGGACAGGGGGCAGGCTCGGGGAGCTGTTTTTT. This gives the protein CASSILPQWTGGRLGELFF.

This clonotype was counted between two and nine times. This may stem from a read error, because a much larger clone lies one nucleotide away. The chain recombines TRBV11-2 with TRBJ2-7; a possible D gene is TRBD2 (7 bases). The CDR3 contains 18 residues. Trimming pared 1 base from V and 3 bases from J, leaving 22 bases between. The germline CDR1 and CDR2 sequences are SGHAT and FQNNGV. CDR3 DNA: TGTGCCAGCAGCTTAGTATCCGGGGGGCTTAGCGGCTTCTACGAGCAGTACTTC. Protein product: CASSLVSGGLSGFYEQYF.

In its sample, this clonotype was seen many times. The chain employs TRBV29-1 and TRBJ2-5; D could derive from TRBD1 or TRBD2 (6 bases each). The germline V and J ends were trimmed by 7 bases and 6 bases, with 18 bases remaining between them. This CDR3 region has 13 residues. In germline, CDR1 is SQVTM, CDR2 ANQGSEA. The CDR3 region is CSAEGGLVQTQYF. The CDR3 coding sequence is TGCAGCGCCGAGGGGGGACTTGTGCAGACCCAGTACTTC.

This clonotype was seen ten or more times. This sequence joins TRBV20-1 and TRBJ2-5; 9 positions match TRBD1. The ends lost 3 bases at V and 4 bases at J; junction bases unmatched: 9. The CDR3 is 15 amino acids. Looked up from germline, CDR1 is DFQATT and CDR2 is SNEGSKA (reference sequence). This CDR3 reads CSARETGTGRETQYF. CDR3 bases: TGCAGTGCTAGGGAAACCGGGACAGGGCGAGAGACCCAGTACTTC.

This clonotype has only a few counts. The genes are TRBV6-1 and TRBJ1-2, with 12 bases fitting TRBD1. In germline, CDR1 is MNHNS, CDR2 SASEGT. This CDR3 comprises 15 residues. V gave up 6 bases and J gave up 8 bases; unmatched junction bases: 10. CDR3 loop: CASSDPGQGAGGYTF. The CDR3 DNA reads TGTGCCAGCAGCGATCCGGGACAGGGGGCTGGGGGCTACACCTTC.

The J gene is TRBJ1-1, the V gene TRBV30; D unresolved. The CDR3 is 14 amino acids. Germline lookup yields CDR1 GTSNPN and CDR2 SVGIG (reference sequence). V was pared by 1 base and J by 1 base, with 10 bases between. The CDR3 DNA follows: TGTGCCTGGAGTGGACTCGCCAGGAACACTGAAGCTTTCTTT. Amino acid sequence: CAWSGLARNTEAFF. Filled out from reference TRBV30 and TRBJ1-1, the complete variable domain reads SQTIHQWPATLVQPVGSPLSLECTVEGTSNPNLYWYRQAAGRGLQLLFYSVGIGQISSEVPQNLSASRPQDRQFILSSKKLLLSDSGFYLCAWSGLARNTEAFFGQGTRLTVV.

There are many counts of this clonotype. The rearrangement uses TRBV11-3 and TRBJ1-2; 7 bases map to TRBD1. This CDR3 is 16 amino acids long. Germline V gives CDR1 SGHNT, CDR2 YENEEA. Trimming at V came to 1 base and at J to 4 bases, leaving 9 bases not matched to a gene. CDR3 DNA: TGTGCCAGCAGCTTAGGGGGGACAGCCTCCACCTATGGCTACACCTTC. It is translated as CASSLGGTASTYGYTF.

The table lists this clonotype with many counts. The DNA of the CDR3 is TGTGCCAGCAGCTCAACACAGGGTGAAACGGGCTACACCTTC. It yields the protein CASSSTQGETGYTF. This sequence joins TRBV7-8 and TRBJ1-2; the D gene is possibly TRBD1 (6 bases). The V gene lost 4 bases and the J gene lost 8 bases, with 17 bases spanning the gap. Germline-derived CDR1 and CDR2 are SGHVS and FQNEAQ. The CDR3 spans 14 residues.

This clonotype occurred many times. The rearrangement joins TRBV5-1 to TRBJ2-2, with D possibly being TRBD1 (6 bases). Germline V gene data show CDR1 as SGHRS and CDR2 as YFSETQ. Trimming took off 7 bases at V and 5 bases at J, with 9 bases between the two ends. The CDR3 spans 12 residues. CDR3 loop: CASERGTGELFF. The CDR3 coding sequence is TGCGCCAGCGAGAGGGGGACCGGGGAGCTGTTTTTT. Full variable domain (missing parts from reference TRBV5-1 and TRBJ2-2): KAGVTQTPRYLIKTRGQQVTLSCSPISGHRSVSWYQQTPGQGLQFLFEYFSETQRNKGNFPGRFSGRQFSNSRSEMNVSTLELGDSALYLCASERGTGELFFGEGSRLTVL.

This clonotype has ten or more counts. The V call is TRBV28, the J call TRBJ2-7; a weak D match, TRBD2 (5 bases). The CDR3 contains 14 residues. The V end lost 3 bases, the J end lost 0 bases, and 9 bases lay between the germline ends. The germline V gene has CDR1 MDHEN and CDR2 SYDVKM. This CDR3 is CASSFFEGSYEQYF. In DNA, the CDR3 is TGTGCCAGCAGTTTCTTTGAGGGCTCCTACGAGCAGTACTTC.

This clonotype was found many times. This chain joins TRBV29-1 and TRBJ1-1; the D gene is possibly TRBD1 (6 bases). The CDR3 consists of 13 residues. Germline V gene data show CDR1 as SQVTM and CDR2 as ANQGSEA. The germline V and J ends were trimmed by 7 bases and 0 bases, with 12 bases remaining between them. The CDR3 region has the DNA TGCAGCGGCCTCGGACAGCTGAACACTGAAGCTTTCTTT. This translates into CSGLGQLNTEAFF. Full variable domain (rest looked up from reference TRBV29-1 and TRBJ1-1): SAVISQKPSRDICQRGTSLTIQCQVDSQVTMMFWYRQQPGQSLTLIATANQGSEATYESGFVIDKFPISRPNLTFSTLTVSNMSPEDSSIYLCSGLGQLNTEAFFGQGTRLTVV.

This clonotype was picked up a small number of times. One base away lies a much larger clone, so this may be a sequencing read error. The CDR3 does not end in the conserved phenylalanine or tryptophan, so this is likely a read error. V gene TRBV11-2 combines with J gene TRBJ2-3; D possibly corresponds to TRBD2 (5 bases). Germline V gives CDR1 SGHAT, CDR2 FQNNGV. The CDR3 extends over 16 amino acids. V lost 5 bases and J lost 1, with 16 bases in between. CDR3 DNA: TGTGCCAGCAGCCTCGGACTCGTAAGGGGCACAGATACGCAGTATTCT. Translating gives CASSLGLVRGTDTQYS.

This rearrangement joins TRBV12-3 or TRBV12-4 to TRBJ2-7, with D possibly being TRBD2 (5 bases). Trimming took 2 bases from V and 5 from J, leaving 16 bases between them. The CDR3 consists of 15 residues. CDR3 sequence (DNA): TGTGCCAGCAGTTTATTAGGACTTACCCAGGACGAGCAGTACTTC. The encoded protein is CASSLLGLTQDEQYF.

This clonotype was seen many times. The CDR3 bases are TGCGCCAGCAGCCAAACAGGGTTAGTAACTGAAGCTTTCTTT. Protein: CASSQTGLVTEAFF. V gene TRBV4-1 combines with J gene TRBJ1-1; maybe TRBD1 (6 bases). Germline lookup yields CDR1 MGHRA and CDR2 YSYEKL. Trimming removed 2 bases at V and 5 bases at J, with 12 bases between. The CDR3 is made up of 14 amino acids.

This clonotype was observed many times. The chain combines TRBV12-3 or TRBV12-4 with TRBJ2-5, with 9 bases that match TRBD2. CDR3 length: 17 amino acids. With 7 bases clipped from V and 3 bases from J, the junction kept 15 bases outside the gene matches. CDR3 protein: CASTLYSGGGAEETQYF. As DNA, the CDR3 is TGTGCCAGCACGCTGTATTCTGGCGGGGGGGCAGAAGAGACCCAGTACTTC.

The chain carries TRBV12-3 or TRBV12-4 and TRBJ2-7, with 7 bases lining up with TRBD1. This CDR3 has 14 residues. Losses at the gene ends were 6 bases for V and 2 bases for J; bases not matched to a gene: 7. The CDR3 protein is CASRPNQGAYEQYF. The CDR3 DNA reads TGTGCCAGCAGACCCAACCAGGGGGCCTACGAGCAGTACTTC.

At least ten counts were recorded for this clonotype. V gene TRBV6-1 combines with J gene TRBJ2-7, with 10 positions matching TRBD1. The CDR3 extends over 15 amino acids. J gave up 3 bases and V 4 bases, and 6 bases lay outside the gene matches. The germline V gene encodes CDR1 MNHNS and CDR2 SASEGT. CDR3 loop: CASSVWGQGFYEQYF. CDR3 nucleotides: TGTGCCAGCAGTGTCTGGGGACAGGGGTTCTACGAGCAGTACTTC.